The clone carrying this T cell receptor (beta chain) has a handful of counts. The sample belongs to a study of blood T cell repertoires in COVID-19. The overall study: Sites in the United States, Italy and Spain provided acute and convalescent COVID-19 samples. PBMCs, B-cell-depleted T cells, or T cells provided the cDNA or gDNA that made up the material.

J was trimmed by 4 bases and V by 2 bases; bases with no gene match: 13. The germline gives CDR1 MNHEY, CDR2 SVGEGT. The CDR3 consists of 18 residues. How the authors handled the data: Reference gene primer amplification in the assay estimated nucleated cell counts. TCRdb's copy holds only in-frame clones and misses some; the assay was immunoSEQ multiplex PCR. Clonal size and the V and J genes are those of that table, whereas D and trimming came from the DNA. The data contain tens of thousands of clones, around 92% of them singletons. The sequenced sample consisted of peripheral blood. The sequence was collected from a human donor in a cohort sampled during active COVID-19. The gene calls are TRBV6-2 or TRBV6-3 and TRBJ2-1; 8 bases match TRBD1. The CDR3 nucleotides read TGTGCCAGCAGTTACCTCGGCCCTACAGGGGGTCTATACAATGAGCAGTTCTTC. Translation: CASSYLGPTGGLYNEQFF.